This is a list of T cell receptor beta chains from one sample in a study of OX40 agonist ivuxolimab in advanced cancers. Produced via immunoSEQ multiplex PCR; TCRdb's table is partial and in-frame only. This sample yields 35,000 to 45,000 clones, of which 88% are seen a single time; around 20% belongs to the top ten. The sequencing used CD4+ or CD8+ T cells sorted from blood, collected in a trial of the OX40 agonist ivuxolimab. Receptors were obtained from an adult with an advanced solid tumor such as melanoma, head and neck, liver or kidney cancer. The CDR3 runs from the conserved cysteine through the conserved F or W. The D gene is left open where the match is weak. Expanded clones are given a class, and other clones once, few, many or no size at all.

v_gene	d_gene	j_gene	abundance	CDR3aa	CDR3nt
TRBV2	NA	TRBJ2-2	NA	CASRVTGGDTGELFF	TGTGCCAGCAGGGTAACAGGGGGGGACACCGGGGAGCTGTTTTTT
TRBV6-5	NA	TRBJ1-1	NA	CASSYGATEAFF	TGTGCCAGCAGTTACGGGGCCACTGAAGCTTTCTTT
TRBV15	NA	TRBJ1-6	NA	CATSRVEGTLSSYNSPLHF	TGTGCCACCAGCAGAGTAGAAGGCACACTCAGCTCCTATAATTCACCCCTCCACTTT
TRBV2	NA	TRBJ2-3	NA	CASSEGQSSTDTQYF	TGTGCCAGCAGTGAAGGGCAGTCAAGCACAGATACGCAGTATTTT
TRBV9	TRBD1	TRBJ1-2	NA	CASSLRGGGGYTF	TGTGCCAGCAGCCTCAGAGGGGGCGGTGGCTACACCTTC
TRBV28	NA	TRBJ2-5	once	CASSLPVWMTQYF	TGTGCCAGCAGTCTCCCGGTGTGGATGACCCAGTACTTC
TRBV11-2	NA	TRBJ2-5	NA	CASSGRQETQYF	TGTGCCAGCAGCGGGCGTCAAGAGACCCAGTACTTC
TRBV11-2	TRBD1	TRBJ2-3	NA	CASSAHFRTGGGFDTQYF	TGTGCCAGCAGCGCCCACTTCCGGACAGGGGGAGGTTTTGATACGCAGTATTTT
TRBV4-3	TRBD1	TRBJ1-4	NA	CASSRTGLQNEKLFF	TGCGCCAGCAGCCGGACAGGCTTGCAAAATGAAAAACTGTTTTTT
TRBV2	TRBD1	TRBJ1-3	NA	CASRPKLGQIRNTIYF	TGTGCCAGCAGGCCTAAGCTGGGACAGATAAGAAACACCATATATTTT
TRBV19	NA	TRBJ2-7	NA	CASSIGGGEQYF	TGTGCCAGTAGTATTGGGGGCGGCGAGCAGTACTTC
TRBV19	NA	TRBJ2-4	NA	CASSIDWDNAKNIQYF	TGTGCCAGTAGTATAGATTGGGACAACGCCAAAAACATTCAGTACTTC
TRBV5-5	NA	TRBJ1-5	once	CASSLDGRWPQHF	TGTGCCAGCAGCTTGGACGGGCGCTGGCCCCAGCATTTT
TRBV2	NA	TRBJ2-7	NA	CASSEERQASYEQYF	TGTGCCAGCAGTGAAGAGAGGCAGGCCTCCTACGAGCAGTACTTC
TRBV28	NA	TRBJ1-1	NA	CASSLLVGTAKAEAFF	TGTGCCAGCAGTTTACTGGTTGGGACCGCTAAGGCTGAAGCTTTCTTT
TRBV11-1	NA	TRBJ1-1	NA	CASSTLGENTEAFF	TGTGCCAGCAGCACTTTGGGGGAGAACACTGAAGCTTTCTTT
TRBV7-9	TRBD1	TRBJ2-7	once	CASSPGQRNYEQYF	TGTGCCAGCAGCCCGGGACAGAGAAACTACGAGCAGTACTTC
TRBV12-5	NA	TRBJ2-3	NA	CASGLGGGPDTDTQYF	TGTGCTAGTGGGTTGGGTGGGGGCCCTGACACAGATACGCAGTATTTT
TRBV4-1	TRBD1	TRBJ1-6	NA	CASSQGTASSPLHF	TGCGCCAGCAGCCAGGGGACAGCAAGTTCACCCCTCCACTTT
TRBV7-8	NA	TRBJ1-1	NA	CASSLNLLTEAFF	TGTGCCAGCAGCTTAAATTTGCTCACTGAAGCTTTCTTT
TRBV5-1	TRBD1	TRBJ2-2	once	CASSLEAGGAVGELFF	TGCGCCAGCAGCTTGGAGGCAGGGGGCGCTGTCGGGGAGCTGTTTTTT
TRBV4-3	TRBD2	TRBJ2-3	NA	CASSQDRLAGIATSTDTQYF	TGCGCCAGCAGCCAAGATAGACTAGCGGGGATAGCGACTAGCACAGATACGCAGTATTTT
TRBV21-1	NA	TRBJ2-1	NA	CASSPGGGSHHEQFF	TGTGCCAGCAGCCCCGGAGGGGGCAGCCATCATGAGCAGTTCTTC
TRBV7-6	NA	TRBJ2-5	NA	CASSPFLQETQYF	TGTGCCAGCAGCCCTTTCCTCCAAGAGACCCAGTACTTC
TRBV5-6	NA	TRBJ2-3	NA	CASSLAHGGTTDTQYF	TGTGCCAGCAGCTTGGCCCACGGCGGAACCACAGATACGCAGTATTTT